This passage covers 18 T cell receptor beta chains from one sample sequenced in a study of T cell responses to AZD1222 COVID-19 vaccine. Repertoires were generated with immunoSEQ multiplex PCR, while TCRdb's copy carries only in-frame clones and drops some. Counted here are 90,000 to 100,000 clones, 88% occurring once; the ten biggest clones make up about 16%. The sequencing used peripheral blood, collected 28 days after the second AZD1222 dose. The receptors were sampled from an adult who received the AZD1222 COVID-19 vaccine.

This clone was seen a single time. The chain has TRBV6-5 and TRBJ1-1, with D possibly being TRBD1 (5 bases). Looked up from germline, CDR1 is MNHEY and CDR2 is SVGAGI. Deletions cut 0 bases from V and 0 bases from J, with 8 bases between. This CDR3 spans 15 amino acids. CDR3: CASSYSRELNTEAFF. CDR3 coding DNA: TGTGCCAGCAGTTACTCCAGGGAATTGAACACTGAAGCTTTCTTT.

The rearrangement joins TRBV3-1 (or the pseudogene TRBV3-2) to TRBJ2-7; no clear D. Germline CDR1 and CDR2: LGHDT and YNNKEL (reference sequence). V was trimmed by 2 bases and J by 6 bases, leaving 8 bases between them. The CDR3 contains 12 residues. The CDR3 sequence: CASSQRRAEQYF. CDR3 coding DNA: TGTGCCAGCAGCCAACGACGGGCCGAGCAGTACTTC.

The chain couples TRBV5-1 to TRBJ2-7, with 7 bases lining up with TRBD2. The CDR3 runs 14 residues. From germline, CDR1 is SGHRS and CDR2 YFSETQ. J was trimmed by 0 bases and V by 3 bases; bases with no gene match: 3. The DNA of the CDR3 is TGCGCCAGCAGCTCACTAGCGAGCTCCTACGAGCAGTACTTC. It yields the protein CASSSLASSYEQYF.

The CDR3 DNA sequence: TGTGCCATCAGCGCCGGGCGGAGGACTGAAGCTTTCTTT. Residues: CAISAGRRTEAFF. The chain combines TRBV10-3 with TRBJ1-1; D is unclear. Germline V gives CDR1 ENHRY, CDR2 SYGVKD. Deletions cut 6 bases from V and 5 bases from J, with 13 bases between. The CDR3 is made up of 13 amino acids.

In DNA, the CDR3 is TGTGCCAGCACCGGTGGCGCAACCTACGAGCAGTACTTC. As protein: CASTGGATYEQYF. The V gene is TRBV7-2, the J gene TRBJ2-7; unclear D gene. This CDR3 region has 13 residues. The germline V gene encodes CDR1 SGHTA and CDR2 FQGNSA. V lost 7 bases, J lost 2 bases, and 12 bases lay in between.

The rearrangement links TRBV5-1 to TRBJ1-4; D call uncertain. There are 14 residues in the CDR3. V was pared by 4 bases and J by 6 bases, with 13 bases between. Germline V gene data show CDR1 as SGHRS and CDR2 as YFSETQ. In DNA form, the CDR3 reads TGCGCCAGCAGCCGCCGGGCCAGCGATGAAAAACTGTTTTTT. This codes for CASSRRASDEKLFF.

For this clone: Within the sample, other DNA sequences also encode this same CDR3. The V and J genes are TRBV18 and TRBJ1-1, with D unclear. The CDR3 contains 12 residues. CDR1 is KGHSH and CDR2 is LQKENI in the germline V gene. Trimming stripped 3 bases from V and 5 bases from J, with 7 bases between. The CDR3 loop is CASSPEGTEAFF. CDR3 bases: TGTGCCAGCTCACCCGAAGGGACTGAAGCTTTCTTT.

This clone was detected once. The chain couples TRBV30 to TRBJ1-3; D unresolved. V lost 3 bases and J lost 4, with 19 bases in between. The CDR3 spans 16 residues. Germline values: CDR1 GTSNPN, CDR2 SVGIG (reference sequence). CDR3 in amino acids: CAWSSLGGLGGNTIYF. In nucleotides, the CDR3 is TGTGCCTGGAGCTCCCTAGGCGGGTTGGGAGGAAACACCATATATTTT.

The chain couples TRBV28 to TRBJ2-7; D may match TRBD1 or TRBD2 (5 bases each). This CDR3 is 12 amino acids long. Per germline, CDR1 MDHEN and CDR2 SYDVKM. V was pared by 3 bases and J by 4 bases, with 7 bases between. The CDR3 bases are TGTGCCAGCAGTTTGGGGGAGTACGAGCAGTACTTC. Translation gives CASSLGEYEQYF.

The genes are TRBV7-7 and TRBJ2-5; TRBD2 matches at 10 bases. The CDR3 contains 16 residues. Trimming cost V 5 bases and J 4 bases; bases outside gene matches: 10. In germline, CDR1 is SSHAT, CDR2 FNYEAQ (reference sequence). As DNA, the CDR3 is TGTGCCAGCAGCGCTAGAGCCCGACTAGCGGGAGAGACCCAGTACTTC. As protein: CASSARARLAGETQYF.

Here the CDR3 reads CSARDGTGDYEQYF. In DNA form, the CDR3 reads TGCAGCGCCCGTGACGGGACAGGGGACTACGAGCAGTACTTC. The V and J genes are TRBV29-1 and TRBJ2-7, with 10 bases lining up with TRBD1. Germline values: CDR1 SQVTM, CDR2 ANQGSEA. Trimming removed 7 bases from V and 3 bases from J; junction bases left unmatched: 9. The CDR3 has 14 residues.

The chain links TRBV29-1 to TRBJ1-3, with a possible D match to TRBD1 (6 bases). The V end was cut by 1 base, the J end by 0 bases, with 13 bases between. Germline CDR1 reads SQVTM; CDR2 reads ANQGSEA. The CDR3 sequence is 16 residues long. Here the CDR3 reads CSVEGAGDPSGNTIYF. The CDR3 DNA is TGCAGCGTTGAAGGGGCAGGGGATCCCTCTGGAAACACCATATATTTT.

The chain combines TRBV6-2 or TRBV6-3 with TRBJ2-5; 10 bases are shared with TRBD1. With 2 bases clipped from V and 4 bases from J, the junction kept 10 bases outside the gene matches. The CDR3 consists of 17 residues. The germline CDR1 and CDR2 sequences are MNHEY and SVGEGT. CDR3 loop: CASSYPGGTGVRETQYF. Here the CDR3 DNA reads TGTGCCAGCAGTTACCCCGGAGGGACAGGGGTAAGAGAGACCCAGTACTTC.

The rearrangement links TRBV5-1 to TRBJ2-7; 9 nucleotides align to TRBD1. V was pared by 0 bases and J by 5 bases, with 9 bases of the junction left unmatched. From germline, CDR1 is SGHRS and CDR2 YFSETQ. This CDR3 has 16 residues. CDR3 residues: CASSLVGTGSNNEQYF. The CDR3 region has the DNA TGCGCCAGCAGCTTGGTCGGGACAGGGAGTAACAACGAGCAGTACTTC.

This clone has only a few counts. This chain joins TRBV4-2 and TRBJ1-2; D call uncertain. The CDR3 is made up of 14 amino acids. Trimming took 0 bases from V and 4 from J, leaving 9 bases between them. CDR1 LGHNA and CDR2 YNFKEQ come from the germline V gene. CDR3 amino acids: CASSQEAGFYGYTF. In nucleotides, the CDR3 is TGTGCCAGCAGCCAAGAGGCGGGTTTCTATGGCTACACCTTC.

This sequence joins TRBV3-1 (or the pseudogene TRBV3-2) and TRBJ2-1, with 9 bases aligning to TRBD2. Per germline, CDR1 LGHDT and CDR2 YNNKEL (reference sequence). This CDR3 spans 17 amino acids. J gave up 0 bases and V 4 bases, and 7 bases lay outside the gene matches. For the CDR3, the DNA is TGTGCCAGCAGCCCGATTTTTAGCGGGGGCTCCTACAATGAGCAGTTCTTC. Amino acids: CASSPIFSGGSYNEQFF.

The gene calls are TRBV30 and TRBJ2-7; TRBD1 might be the D (6 bases). Trimming took off 4 bases at V and 6 bases at J, with 16 bases between the two ends. From germline, CDR1 is GTSNPN and CDR2 SVGIG (reference sequence). This CDR3 comprises 13 residues. CDR3 protein: CAWIGQSLGEQYF. In DNA, the CDR3 is TGTGCCTGGATCGGACAGAGCCTCGGCGAGCAGTACTTC.

The chain uses TRBV29-1 and TRBJ2-7; D possibly uses TRBD1 or TRBD2 (5 bases each). Trimming shortened V by 6 bases and J by 0 bases, and 15 bases separated the two germline ends. Germline CDR1 is SQVTM and CDR2 is ANQGSEA. This CDR3 has 14 residues. This CDR3 reads CSVLLGDLSYEQYF. Here the CDR3 DNA reads TGCAGCGTCCTTCTTGGGGACCTCTCCTACGAGCAGTACTTC.